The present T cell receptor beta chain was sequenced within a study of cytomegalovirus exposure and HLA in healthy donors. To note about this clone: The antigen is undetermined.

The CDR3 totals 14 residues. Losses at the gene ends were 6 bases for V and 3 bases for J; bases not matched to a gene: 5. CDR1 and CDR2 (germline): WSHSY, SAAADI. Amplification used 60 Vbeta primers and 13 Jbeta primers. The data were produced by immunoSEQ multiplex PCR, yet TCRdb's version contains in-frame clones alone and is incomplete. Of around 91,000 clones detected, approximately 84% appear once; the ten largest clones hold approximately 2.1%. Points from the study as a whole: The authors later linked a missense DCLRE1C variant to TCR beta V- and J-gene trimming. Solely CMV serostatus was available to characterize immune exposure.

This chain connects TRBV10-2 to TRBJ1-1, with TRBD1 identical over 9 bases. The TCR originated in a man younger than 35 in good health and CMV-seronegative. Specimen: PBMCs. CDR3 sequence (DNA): TGCGCCAGCAGCCCCAGGACAGGGGACACTGAAGCTTTCTTT. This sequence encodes CASSPRTGDTEAFF.